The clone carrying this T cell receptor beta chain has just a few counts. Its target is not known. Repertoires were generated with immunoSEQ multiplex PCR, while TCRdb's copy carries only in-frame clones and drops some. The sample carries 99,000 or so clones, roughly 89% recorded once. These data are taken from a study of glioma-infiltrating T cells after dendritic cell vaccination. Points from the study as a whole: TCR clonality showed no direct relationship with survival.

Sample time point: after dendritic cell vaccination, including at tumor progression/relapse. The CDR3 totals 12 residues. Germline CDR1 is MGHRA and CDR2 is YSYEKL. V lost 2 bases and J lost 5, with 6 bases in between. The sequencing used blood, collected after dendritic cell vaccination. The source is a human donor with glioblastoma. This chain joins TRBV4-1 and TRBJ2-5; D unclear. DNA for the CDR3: TGCGCCAGCAGCCAAATCCGGGAGACCCAGTACTTC. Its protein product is CASSQIRETQYF.